The sequence of this TCR beta chain was determined in a study of blood T cell repertoires in COVID-19. Across the study: The United States, Italy and Spain were the sources of the acute and convalescent COVID-19 samples. T cells, B-cell-depleted T cells, or PBMCs provided the cDNA or gDNA that served as material.

Trimming removed 4 bases at V and 7 bases at J, with 19 bases between. This CDR3 is built from 15 residues. CDR1 is MNHEY, CDR2 SVGAGI, per germline. Method: immunoSEQ multiplex PCR; TCRdb's copy keeps in-frame clones and lacks some. The table shows about 110,000 clones, with about 88% occurring only once. The sequence was collected from a human donor in a cohort sampled during active COVID-19. The sequenced sample consisted of peripheral blood. The V gene is TRBV6-5, the J gene TRBJ1-2; D might be TRBD1 (5 bases). CDR3 coding DNA: TGTGCCAGCAGTTCCCTGGGCGGGGCGGGTCCTGGCTACACCTTC. Translation: CASSSLGGAGPGYTF.